The text below deals with one T cell receptor (beta chain). Trimming took off 0 bases at V and 6 bases at J, with 4 bases between the two ends. The germline gives CDR1 SGDLS, CDR2 YYNGEE. CDR3 length equals 13 residues. For the second PCR, which ran for roughly 6 to 12 cycles, a sample-barcoded 5' primer and a J-beta primer mix were used. TCRdb re-called the 5' RACE reads with MiXCR, one entry per CDR3 protein. Found here are hundreds of thousands of distinct CDR3 sequences, over 40% of them singletons; the top ten hold 25% to 35%. These data are taken from a study of blood T cells in healthy people across ages.

The rearrangement uses TRBV9 and TRBJ1-6; D call uncertain. The TCR comes from an older man in good health. The specimen sequenced was blood. As DNA, the CDR3 is TGTGCCAGCAGCGTAGCCCTTAATTCACCCCTCCACTTT. This encodes CASSVALNSPLHF.